This T cell receptor beta chain was retrieved from a study of T cell responses to AZD1222 COVID-19 vaccine. The assay was immunoSEQ multiplex PCR, and TCRdb's table has in-frame clones only and misses some. The sample has approximately 190,000 clones, approximately 94% seen once. V lost 1 base and J lost 4; bases outside the gene matches: 8. Germline V CDR1 and CDR2: LGHDT, YNNKEL (reference sequence). CDR3 size: 17 residues. The rearrangement uses TRBV3-1 (or the pseudogene TRBV3-2) and TRBJ1-1, with TRBD1 identical over 11 bases. Material: peripheral blood, obtained 28 days after the second dose of the MenACWY control vaccine. The sequence derives from an adult who received the MenACWY meningococcal vaccine as a control. This chain's CDR3 is CASSQGTGGASGTEAFF. CDR3 coding DNA: TGTGCCAGCAGCCAAGGGACAGGGGGCGCGTCTGGCACTGAAGCTTTCTTT.